The 18 T cell receptor beta chains listed next were all sequenced from one sample in a study of blood T cell repertoires in COVID-19. Profiled with immunoSEQ multiplex PCR; TCRdb holds only in-frame clones, not every one. The sample records approximately 46,000 clones, roughly 73% being singletons. Sequenced sample: peripheral blood. These receptors originate from a man older than 75 with acute or convalescent COVID-19.

This clone was seen only a few times. The V call is TRBV2, the J call TRBJ2-2; TRBD2 is a possible D gene (6 bases). Trimming cost V 4 bases and J 6 bases, with 12 bases left between them. Germline V gene data show CDR1 as SNHLY and CDR2 as FYNNEI. This CDR3 comprises 14 residues. The CDR3 protein is CASSAGGTPGELFF. The CDR3 nucleotides read TGTGCCAGCAGTGCGGGCGGGACCCCCGGGGAGCTGTTTTTT.

J is TRBJ2-1 and V is TRBV18; 14 bases are shared with TRBD2. The junction had 6 bases not matched to a gene; V was cut back by 0 bases and J by 8 bases. The CDR3 contains 17 residues. Germline lookup yields CDR1 KGHSH and CDR2 LQKENI. CDR3 DNA sequence: TGTGCCAGCTCACCACCGAATCGACTAGCGGGGGGGCATGAGCAGTTCTTC. This encodes CASSPPNRLAGGHEQFF.

The table lists this clone with a count of one. The chain combines TRBV30 with TRBJ2-7; D unresolved. Germline-derived CDR1 and CDR2 are GTSNPN and SVGIG (reference sequence). This CDR3 spans 12 amino acids. V dropped 0 bases and J dropped 4 bases, with 7 bases sitting between them. The CDR3 DNA is TGTGCCTGGAGTGTATCCGTTTACGAGCAGTACTTC. It is translated as CAWSVSVYEQYF.

This chain joins TRBV19 and TRBJ1-2, with TRBD1 identical over 9 bases. Germline CDR1 reads LNHDA; CDR2 reads SQIVND (reference sequence). The CDR3 is made up of 13 amino acids. V shed 4 bases and J 11 bases; nucleotides not matched to a gene: 8. DNA of the CDR3: TGTGCCAGTAGTACCGGGACAGGGACTCTTTACACCTTC. It is translated as CASSTGTGTLYTF. The variable domain in full, completed from reference TRBV19 and TRBJ1-2, reads DGGITQSPKYLFRKEGQNVTLSCEQNLNHDAMYWYRQDPGQGLRLIYYSQIVNDFQKGDIAEGYSVSREKKESFPLTVTSAQKNPTAFYLCASSTGTGTLYTFGSGTRLTVV.

The J gene is TRBJ2-1, the V gene TRBV28, with TRBD2 matching over 11 bases. Germline CDR1 is MDHEN and CDR2 is SYDVKM. The J segment lost 0 bases and the V segment lost 5 bases, leaving 0 bases of the junction unmatched. This CDR3 is 15 amino acids long. The CDR3 is CASSTSGSSYNEQFF. For the CDR3, the DNA is TGTGCCAGCAGTACTAGCGGGAGCTCCTACAATGAGCAGTTCTTC.

There are a few counts of this clone. The genes are TRBV18 and TRBJ1-4; TRBD1 matches at 9 bases. CDR1 and CDR2 (germline): KGHSH, LQKENI. Losses at the gene ends were 3 bases for V and 7 bases for J; bases not matched to a gene: 3. This CDR3 region has 14 residues. The CDR3 sequence is CASSPGTGSEKLFF. CDR3 DNA sequence: TGTGCCAGCTCACCCGGGACAGGGAGTGAAAAACTGTTTTTT. Variable domain in full (rest from reference TRBV18 and TRBJ1-4): NAGVMQNPRHLVRRRGQEARLRCSPMKGHSHVYWYRQLPEEGLKFMVYLQKENIIDESGMPKERFSAEFPKEGPSILRIQQVVRGDSAAYFCASSPGTGSEKLFFGSGTQLSVL.

The chain has TRBV28 and TRBJ1-2; D gene unclear. The V and J ends lost 2 bases and 2 bases respectively, with 12 bases between them. Germline V CDR1 and CDR2: MDHEN, SYDVKM. The CDR3 runs to 15 residues. The DNA of the CDR3 is TGTGCCAGCAGTTTAACACCCCTGAAGAACTATGGCTACACCTTC. Translated, it gives CASSLTPLKNYGYTF.

The chain links TRBV30 to TRBJ2-1; 8 bases fit TRBD2. This CDR3 has 19 amino acids. Germline CDR1 and CDR2: GTSNPN and SVGIG (reference sequence). V was clipped by 0 bases and J by 2 bases; unmatched bases: 15. The CDR3 spells CAWSVSRASGSLPYNEQFF. The CDR3 coding sequence is TGTGCCTGGAGTGTCTCCAGGGCCAGCGGGAGCCTCCCCTACAATGAGCAGTTCTTC. The full variable domain, its missing parts supplied by reference TRBV30 and TRBJ2-1, is SQTIHQWPATLVQPVGSPLSLECTVEGTSNPNLYWYRQAAGRGLQLLFYSVGIGQISSEVPQNLSASRPQDRQFILSSKKLLLSDSGFYLCAWSVSRASGSLPYNEQFFGPGTRLTVL.

The V call is TRBV29-1, the J call TRBJ1-4, with a weak D call TRBD1 (6 bases). The length of the CDR3 is 15 residues. Trimming took off 5 bases at V and 3 bases at J, with 16 bases between the two ends. Per germline, CDR1 SQVTM and CDR2 ANQGSEA. CDR3 nucleotides: TGCAGCGTTTCTCAGGGGAGTGGGCCTAATGAAAAACTGTTTTTT. This sequence encodes CSVSQGSGPNEKLFF.

This clone was observed a few times. The chain is built from TRBV7-8 and TRBJ1-4, with 8 positions matching TRBD1. The CDR3 has 16 residues. Germline V gives CDR1 SGHVS, CDR2 FQNEAQ. V trimming: 2 bases; J trimming: 8 bases; junction bases outside the gene matches: 10. For the CDR3, the DNA is TGTGCCAGCAGCTTAAGACCCGGGACAGGAGGCGAAAAACTGTTTTTT. Protein sequence: CASSLRPGTGGEKLFF.

The J gene is TRBJ1-1, the V gene TRBV28; TRBD1 matches at 10 bases. After removal of 6 bases from V and 3 bases from J, the junction contained 10 bases not matched to a gene. Germline V CDR1 and CDR2: MDHEN, SYDVKM. CDR3 size: 16 residues. CDR3 coding DNA: TGTGCCAGCAGCGATCGGGACAGGGGTAGTTACACTGAAGCTTTCTTT. Protein sequence: CASSDRDRGSYTEAFF.

The chain carries TRBV6-2 or TRBV6-3 and TRBJ2-1; D may be TRBD2 (5 bases). V was clipped by 4 bases and J by 4 bases, with 17 bases between them. Germline V gene lookup returns CDR1 MNHEY and CDR2 SVGEGT. The CDR3 covers 16 residues. The CDR3 here is CASSSPRAGLYNEQFF. CDR3 sequence (DNA): TGTGCCAGCAGTTCTCCCCGGGCAGGACTTTACAATGAGCAGTTCTTC.

This clone was observed a single time. This chain connects TRBV29-1 to TRBJ1-1, with D unclear. The ends were cut back, 4 bases at V and 6 bases at J, with 6 bases in the middle. The CDR3 contains 10 residues. Per germline, CDR1 SQVTM and CDR2 ANQGSEA. CDR3 DNA sequence: TGCAGCGTTGCCGAGGCTGAAGCTTTCTTT. It codes for CSVAEAEAFF.

This clone has a handful of counts. The chain links TRBV7-8 to TRBJ2-1, with 9 positions matching TRBD2. This CDR3 comprises 16 residues. Germline trimming cut 1 base from V and 7 bases from J; bases unmatched to any gene: 8. Germline V gene lookup returns CDR1 SGHVS and CDR2 FQNEAQ. This chain's CDR3 is CASSLEGLAFSNEQFF. CDR3 in DNA: TGTGCCAGCAGCTTAGAAGGACTAGCGTTTTCGAATGAGCAGTTCTTC.

The chain links TRBV7-2 to TRBJ2-7; perhaps TRBD1 as D (7 bases). CDR3 size: 15 residues. V was clipped by 5 bases and J by 7 bases, with 21 bases between them. Germline V gene data show CDR1 as SGHTA and CDR2 as FQGNSA. As DNA, the CDR3 is TGTGCCAGCAGCGCAGGGGGACACCCGACTAGGGAGCAGTACTTC. As protein: CASSAGGHPTREQYF.

V usage is TRBV9 and J usage is TRBJ2-7; 7 bases fit TRBD1. Trimming removed 3 bases from V and 0 bases from J; junction bases left unmatched: 6. CDR3 length: 15 amino acids. CDR1 is SGDLS and CDR2 is YYNGEE in the germline V gene. The DNA of the CDR3 is TGTGCCAGCAGCGAAACCGGACAGGACTCCTACGAGCAGTACTTC. Amino acids: CASSETGQDSYEQYF.

The chain combines TRBV7-9 with TRBJ2-5; perhaps TRBD1 as D (5 bases). The CDR3 loop spans 15 amino acids. Germline loops: CDR1 SEHNR, CDR2 FQNEAQ (reference sequence). V lost 5 bases to trimming and J lost 5 bases, with 18 bases between them. CDR3 nucleotide sequence: TGTGCCAGCAGCCCGCGGACAACAGCCCGTGAGACCCAGTACTTC. It encodes CASSPRTTARETQYF.

The chain couples TRBV7-9 to TRBJ1-2; unclear D gene. CDR1 is SEHNR and CDR2 is FQNEAQ in the germline V gene (reference sequence). This CDR3 region has 14 residues. V lost 3 bases and J lost 8, with 16 bases in between. Here the CDR3 DNA reads TGTGCCAGCAGCTTGGGAGGGAATGTCAGAGGCTACACCTTC. Translation: CASSLGGNVRGYTF.